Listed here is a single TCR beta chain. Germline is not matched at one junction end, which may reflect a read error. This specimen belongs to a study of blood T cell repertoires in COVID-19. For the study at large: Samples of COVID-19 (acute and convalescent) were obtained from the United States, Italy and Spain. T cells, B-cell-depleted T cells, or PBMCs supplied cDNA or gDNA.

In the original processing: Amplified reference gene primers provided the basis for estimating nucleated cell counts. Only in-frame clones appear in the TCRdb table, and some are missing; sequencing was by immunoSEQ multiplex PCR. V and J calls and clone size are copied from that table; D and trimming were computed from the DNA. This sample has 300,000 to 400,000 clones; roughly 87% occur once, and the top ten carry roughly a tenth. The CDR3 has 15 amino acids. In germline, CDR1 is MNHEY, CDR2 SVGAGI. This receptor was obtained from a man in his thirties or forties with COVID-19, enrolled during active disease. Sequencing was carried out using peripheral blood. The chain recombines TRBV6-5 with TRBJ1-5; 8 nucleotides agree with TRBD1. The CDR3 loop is CASSRLDRVGQLQHF. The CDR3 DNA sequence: TGTGCCAGCAGTCGCCTGGACAGGGTGGGTCAGCTCCAGCATTTT.